A single sample gave rise to the 9 T cell receptor beta chains below, sequenced in a study of blood T cell repertoires in COVID-19. Measured with immunoSEQ multiplex PCR; TCRdb has only the in-frame clones, and not every one. The sample shows around 150,000 clones, more than 70% of them seen only once. Sequencing was performed on PBMCs or T cells enriched from blood (not recorded which). These receptors were taken from a man aged 35 to 55 who had recovered from COVID-19.

About this clone: The same CDR3 also results from other DNA sequences found in this sample. This chain connects TRBV5-4 to TRBJ1-1, with D maybe TRBD1 (5 bases). V was cut by 1 base and J by 0 bases, with 7 bases left in between. Germline values: CDR1 SGHNT, CDR2 YYREEE (reference sequence). The CDR3 is 14 amino acids. The CDR3 sequence: CASSLQGMNTEAFF. The CDR3 region has the DNA TGTGCCAGCAGCTTGCAGGGTATGAACACTGAAGCTTTCTTT.

The CDR3 bases are TGTGCCAGCTCACCCGGGCAAGAGACCCAGTACTTC. It codes for CASSPGQETQYF. This chain joins TRBV18 and TRBJ2-5, with D hard to call. V lost 3 bases to trimming and J lost 2 bases, with 4 bases between them. Germline V gene sequence: CDR1 KGHSH, CDR2 LQKENI. This CDR3 has 12 residues.

Comments on this clone: No DNA is shown, since the ends of the CDR3 on it are uncertain; the CDR3 is the one TCRdb lists. The CDR3 here is CSVDLSGGSSTDTQYFGTQYF. This rearrangement joins TRBV29-1 to TRBJ2-3; no DNA check was done on the table's D call, TRBD2. Germline values: CDR1 SQVTM, CDR2 ANQGSEA. The CDR3 length is 21 residues, termini included.

Comments on this clone: The junction and the germline gene differ at one end; a read error may be behind it. Here the CDR3 DNA reads TGTGCCAGCAGTTTAGGGGACAGGGTCGAGGCCTCTTTT. Translation: CASSLGDRVEASF. V and J are TRBV12-3 or TRBV12-4 and TRBJ1-5; 9 nucleotides match TRBD1. This CDR3 region has 13 residues.

The V and J genes are TRBV30 and TRBJ2-3; 7 bases line up with TRBD2. The CDR3 spans 15 residues. CDR1 is GTSNPN, CDR2 SVGIG, per germline (reference sequence). Trimming took 1 base from V and 0 from J; bases not matched to a gene: 4. CDR3 bases: TGTGCCTGGAGTGGGCGAGCGGGGAGCACAGATACGCAGTATTTT. It codes for CAWSGRAGSTDTQYF.

The chain recombines TRBV7-2 with TRBJ2-7, with TRBD1 identical over 7 bases. The germline gives CDR1 SGHTA, CDR2 FQGNSA. The CDR3 is made up of 14 amino acids. The J segment lost 2 bases and the V segment lost 3 bases, leaving 4 bases of the junction unmatched. The CDR3 loop reads CASSFQTGPYEQYV. The CDR3 DNA is TGTGCCAGCAGCTTCCAGACAGGGCCCTACGAGCAGTACGTC.

This clone was picked up a small number of times. CDR3 nucleotides: TGTGCCAGCAGTTACTCTAGCTCTGGAAACACCATATATTTT. It is translated as CASSYSSSGNTIYF. The chain combines TRBV6-5 with TRBJ1-3; D unclear. Germline CDR1 MNHEY, CDR2 SVGAGI. The ends were cut back, 0 bases at V and 0 bases at J, with 3 bases in the middle. The CDR3 has 14 amino acids.

This clone was picked up a small number of times. The genes are TRBV3-1 (or the pseudogene TRBV3-2) and TRBJ2-3; 15 bases map to TRBD2. The CDR3 covers 21 residues. V gave up 0 bases and J gave up 2 bases; unmatched junction bases: 12. Germline V CDR1 and CDR2: LGHDT, YNNKEL (reference sequence). CDR3 sequence: CASSQEHLGLAGGLLTDTQYF. The CDR3 DNA reads as TGTGCCAGCAGCCAAGAACATCTGGGACTAGCGGGGGGTTTACTCACAGATACGCAGTATTTT.

V gene TRBV5-8 combines with J gene TRBJ2-3, with TRBD2 identical over 8 bases. Per germline, CDR1 SGHTS and CDR2 YDEGEE. The CDR3 is 17 amino acids. The J segment lost 2 bases and the V segment lost 2 bases, leaving 10 bases of the junction unmatched. Here the CDR3 DNA reads TGTGCCAGCAGCTTTTCGCGGGGGGCACCTCACACAGATACGCAGTATTTT. It is translated as CASSFSRGAPHTDTQYF.